The rows below give T cell receptor beta chains drawn from one sample of a study of blood T cell repertoires in COVID-19. Sequencing used immunoSEQ multiplex PCR; TCRdb keeps in-frame clones, though not all of them. The table lists approximately 250,000 clones, about 87% of them singletons. The sample consisted of peripheral blood. These receptors were taken from a woman aged 70-85 years with COVID-19, enrolled during active disease. Each CDR3 is given with its conserved first and last residue. A D gene is named only where the DNA matches it firmly. Size is stated for part of the rows, as once, few or many counts, or as a class when the clone is expanded.

J gene: TRBJ2-7
D gene: TRBD2
V gene: TRBV27
clone size: once
CDR3 protein: CASSLAGALSYEQYF
CDR3 DNA: TGTGCCAGCAGTTTAGCGGGAGCCTTGTCCTACGAGCAGTACTTC

J gene: TRBJ2-5
D gene: TRBD1
V gene: TRBV7-2
clone size: once
CDR3 protein: CASTLDRAHGTQYF
CDR3 DNA: TGTGCCAGCACCCTGGACAGGGCCCACGGAACCCAGTACTTC

J gene: TRBJ2-3
D gene: TRBD2
V gene: TRBV5-1
clone size: once
CDR3 protein: CASSLVAGGSTDTQYF
CDR3 DNA: TGCGCCAGCAGCTTGGTAGCGGGAGGCAGCACAGATACGCAGTATTTT

J gene: TRBJ2-2
D gene: .
V gene: TRBV29-1
clone size: .
CDR3 protein: CSVDKAGTGELFF
CDR3 DNA: TGCAGCGTTGATAAGGCGGGCACCGGGGAGCTGTTTTTT

J gene: TRBJ2-2
D gene: TRBD1
V gene: TRBV11-2
clone size: few
CDR3 protein: CASSLTGRGSVTGELFF
CDR3 DNA: TGTGCCAGCAGCTTAACCGGCAGGGGGTCCGTCACCGGGGAGCTGTTTTTT

J gene: TRBJ1-2
D gene: .
V gene: TRBV19
clone size: few
CDR3 protein: CASRTTGNSYGYTF
CDR3 DNA: TGTGCCAGTAGAACGACAGGCAATTCCTATGGCTACACCTTC

J gene: TRBJ2-5
D gene: .
V gene: TRBV7-3
clone size: .
CDR3 protein: CASSASSAVLEETQYF
CDR3 DNA: TGTGCCAGCAGCGCCTCTAGCGCCGTTTTGGAAGAGACCCAGTACTTC

J gene: TRBJ1-2
D gene: .
V gene: TRBV3-1/TRBV3-2
clone size: .
CDR3 protein: CASSQEGRNYGYTF
CDR3 DNA: TGTGCCAGCAGCCAAGAGGGCAGAAACTATGGCTACACCTTC

J gene: TRBJ2-7
D gene: .
V gene: TRBV5-1
clone size: .
CDR3 protein: CASSLVRGGDEQYF
CDR3 DNA: TGCGCCAGCAGCTTGGTCAGGGGAGGGGACGAGCAGTACTTC

J gene: TRBJ1-1
D gene: TRBD1
V gene: TRBV19
clone size: .
CDR3 protein: CASSQTGETEAFF
CDR3 DNA: TGTGCCAGTAGTCAAACAGGGGAAACTGAAGCTTTCTTT

J gene: TRBJ1-1
D gene: TRBD1
V gene: TRBV15
clone size: .
CDR3 protein: CATSRPPQGALGTEAFF
CDR3 DNA: TGTGCCACCAGCAGGCCCCCGCAGGGGGCGCTGGGCACTGAAGCTTTCTTT

J gene: TRBJ1-4
D gene: TRBD1
V gene: TRBV15
clone size: .
CDR3 protein: CATSRDYVGTATNEKLFF
CDR3 DNA: TGTGCCACCAGCAGGGACTACGTCGGGACAGCAACTAATGAAAAACTGTTTTTT

J gene: TRBJ1-4
D gene: TRBD1
V gene: TRBV6-5
clone size: .
CDR3 protein: CASQTGSNEKLFF
CDR3 DNA: TGTGCCTCCCAGACAGGGAGTAATGAAAAACTGTTTTTT

J gene: TRBJ1-2
D gene: TRBD1
V gene: TRBV28
clone size: .
CDR3 protein: CASSTAGTAIYGYTF
CDR3 DNA: TGTGCCAGCAGTACAGCCGGGACAGCCATCTATGGCTACACCTTC

J gene: TRBJ2-6
D gene: .
V gene: TRBV5-4
clone size: .
CDR3 protein: CASSLGEPGANVLTF
CDR3 DNA: TGTGCCAGCAGCTTGGGAGAGCCTGGGGCCAACGTCCTGACTTTC

J gene: TRBJ2-5
D gene: TRBD2
V gene: TRBV24-1
clone size: .
CDR3 protein: CATSGAGGETQYF
CDR3 DNA: TGTGCCACCAGTGGAGCGGGAGGTGAGACCCAGTACTTC

J gene: TRBJ2-7
D gene: .
V gene: TRBV28
clone size: .
CDR3 protein: CASTTAGEAYEQYF
CDR3 DNA: TGTGCCAGCACCACGGCCGGGGAAGCCTACGAGCAGTACTTC

J gene: TRBJ1-2
D gene: TRBD1
V gene: TRBV11-3
clone size: .
CDR3 protein: CASSSGGHYGYTF
CDR3 DNA: TGTGCCAGCAGCTCAGGGGGCCACTATGGCTACACCTTC

J gene: TRBJ1-4
D gene: .
V gene: TRBV28
clone size: once
CDR3 protein: CASSFGGGLEKLFF
CDR3 DNA: TGTGCCAGCAGTTTCGGGGGAGGATTGGAAAAACTGTTTTTT

J gene: TRBJ2-5
D gene: .
V gene: TRBV6-2/TRBV6-3
clone size: .
CDR3 protein: CASSYSQIPTQETQYF
CDR3 DNA: TGTGCCAGCAGTTACTCCCAGATACCAACCCAAGAGACCCAGTACTTC

J gene: TRBJ2-2
D gene: .
V gene: TRBV7-3
clone size: .
CDR3 protein: CASSLSPSGELFF
CDR3 DNA: TGTGCCAGCAGCTTAAGTCCCTCCGGGGAGCTGTTTTTT

J gene: TRBJ1-2
D gene: TRBD1
V gene: TRBV5-6
clone size: .
CDR3 protein: CASTHGQGDGYTF
CDR3 DNA: TGTGCCAGCACCCACGGACAGGGAGATGGCTACACCTTC

J gene: TRBJ1-6
D gene: .
V gene: TRBV2
clone size: few
CDR3 protein: CASIQGVGGSYNSPLHF
CDR3 DNA: TGTGCCAGCATACAGGGTGTAGGGGGCTCCTATAATTCACCCCTCCACTTT

J gene: TRBJ1-5
D gene: .
V gene: TRBV10-3
clone size: .
CDR3 protein: CAISAVYSNQPQHF
CDR3 DNA: TGTGCCATCAGTGCTGTCTATAGCAATCAGCCCCAGCATTTT

J gene: TRBJ2-3
D gene: .
V gene: TRBV9
clone size: few
CDR3 protein: CASSALSTDTQYF
CDR3 DNA: TGTGCCAGCAGCGCACTGAGCACAGATACGCAGTATTTT

J gene: TRBJ1-2
D gene: .
V gene: TRBV5-1
clone size: .
CDR3 protein: CASSPADGAVYGYTF
CDR3 DNA: TGCGCCAGCAGCCCCGCCGACGGCGCGGTATATGGCTACACCTTC

J gene: TRBJ1-5
D gene: .
V gene: TRBV2
clone size: .
CDR3 protein: CASSERFNQPQHF
CDR3 DNA: TGTGCCAGCAGTGAACGGTTCAATCAGCCCCAGCATTTT

J gene: TRBJ2-3
D gene: .
V gene: TRBV28
clone size: .
CDR3 protein: CASSFRGGDTQYF
CDR3 DNA: TGTGCCAGCAGTTTTCGGGGAGGAGATACGCAGTATTTT

J gene: TRBJ1-5
D gene: .
V gene: TRBV23-1
clone size: .
CDR3 protein: CASSQGGSSNQPQHF
CDR3 DNA: TGCGCCAGCAGTCAAGGGGGGTCTAGCAATCAGCCCCAGCATTTT